This T cell receptor beta chain came from a study of cytomegalovirus exposure and HLA in healthy donors (dated by TCRdb to about 2017). In the study overall: An earlier analysis of some 600 of the donors reported around 280 Gb of sequence data and roughly 120 million unique TCR beta sequences obtained from about 179 million T cells. An early release that covered more than 550 HLA-typed donors contained 250 to 350 gigabases of sequencing data and around 85 million unique TCR sequences. Among the roughly 400 genotyped donors, around 81% belonged to the genetic ancestry cluster associated with self-reported Caucasian donors. The study aimed to test whether cataloging public T cell receptors could reveal signatures of past pathogen exposure. The T cell repertoires of around 730 subjects were profiled by immunosequencing and related to cytomegalovirus serostatus. In addition to the first cohort of 666 subjects, a separate validation cohort of 120 different subjects was used. High-throughput TCR immunosequencing, statistical association of individual TCRs with disease status, and machine learning were combined to predict cytomegalovirus infection status. A later analysis re-examined previously published TCR beta repertoires from more than 650 donors and added high-resolution HLA genotyping to investigate patterns of TCR occurrence. The later analysis used no new phenotypic data to find candidate immune exposures, relying instead on TCR beta sequences and their occurrence across donors. In an earlier analysis of over 550 of the donors, high-throughput TCR beta sequencing was used to judge whether each TCR beta V gene segment behaved as functional or pseudogenic. Donor age, sex, ethnicity and CMV serostatus were compiled alongside the repertoire data. A later genetic analysis took genome-wide SNP genotypes for about three fifths of the roughly 670 donors and used that subset as a discovery cohort. Every repertoire in the discovery cohort had been generated on one and the same sequencing platform. Both class I and class II loci were covered by HLA typing, at four-digit resolution. Typing coverage varied by locus: roughly 629-630 donors for A, B, C, DRB1 and DQB1; roughly 500 for DQA1; some 610 for DPA1; approximately 470 for DPB1. Roughly 5 DR-DQ haplotypes were handled as single units for association and clustering because linkage in the cohort was strong. Among about 390 genotyped donors of the cohort, an average of around 240,000 unique TCR beta nucleotide sequences were sequenced per donor, around 20% of them non-productive.

Broad study findings and their caveats: Specific HLA alleles were associated with roughly 16,000 TCR beta sequences at a false discovery rate of 0.05 in a later analysis. A group of highly shared sequence variants was considered likely to be a technical artifact of the sequencing pipeline. V-gene and J-gene trimming of TCR beta chains was associated with a missense DCLRE1C variant in a later genetic analysis, and the association was replicated in an independent cohort. In an earlier analysis of several hundred of the donors, most TCR beta V segments were observed in productive rearrangements about 90% or about 30% of the time, broadly matching IMGT annotations. Compared with the approximately 710-donor mean, donors in an Asian-associated ancestry cluster had fewer N-insertions in productive TCRs, according to a later genetic analysis. Across donors, most TCR sequences were observed very rarely, whereas some public TCRs were present in many individuals. The earlier analysis of 587 of the donors excluded some 16 rarely observed V segments, including chromosome 9 orphons, because counts were too low. Presence/absence analyses assumed roughly uniform sequencing depth across donors, an assumption that may not hold. The only immune exposure information available for the cohort was CMV serostatus. A later analysis found that most CMV-associated TCR beta chains appeared HLA-restricted, with HLA associations seemingly driven largely by CMV exposure. Correlated functional status among segregating V segments might reflect linkage disequilibrium, but an unknown experimental factor could not be ruled out. The study listed 150 to 200 TCR beta chains as associated with cytomegalovirus. The classifier was reported to diagnose cytomegalovirus status with high specificity and sensitivity in both the original and validation cohorts. Strong co-occurrence of HLA alleles, especially DR and DQ, made assigning TCR associations to individual alleles difficult. A further reported finding was that TCR beta sequences accurately predicted the HLA-A and HLA-B alleles for most subjects in the first cohort. A later analysis reported that several top co-occurrence clusters appeared linked to parvovirus B19, influenza, CMV and Epstein-Barr virus. A few of the identified cytomegalovirus-associated TCR beta chains were confirmed in vitro to be specific for cytomegalovirus antigens. In this cohort, only TCR beta chains were sequenced, and detectable features were limited by the absence of alpha or paired-chain data. Because HLA typing was unavailable for some donors at each locus, only the typed subset was used in association tests. The authors suggested that the approach could potentially be generalized to other disease states and immunological phenotypes. According to a later analysis, TCR association rates differed among HLA loci, with DRB1 alleles showing the most associated TCRs and HLA-C alleles showing the fewest. In a later analysis, HLA-associated TCR beta chains showed more clonal expansion and lower generation probabilities than non-associated chains that were equally common.

This clone was seen once. The target of this receptor is not known. There are no base qualities to consult, and no much larger clone falls within one base. The cohort consisted of 600 to 750 healthy bone marrow donors. At the time of sampling, every cohort member was nominally healthy, though immune exposures that went unrecorded were likely present. The donor was CMV seronegative and belonged to the group of 350 or so seronegative cohort members. Each donor provided a peripheral blood sample, and peripheral blood mononuclear cells were used for TCR beta sequencing. Genomic DNA extraction from the blood cell samples was performed with the Qiagen DNeasy Blood Extraction Kit. The method behind the library was the immunoSEQ multiplex PCR assay. The multiplex PCR relied on a mix of 60 forward primers for TCR Vbeta segments and 13 reverse primers for TCR Jbeta segments. A multiplex PCR assay on genomic DNA amplified the CDR3 region of rearranged TCR beta genes. The Illumina HiSeq System was used to sequence the amplified TCR beta libraries as 87-base-pair reads. The paper's processing steps were these. Across the roughly 670 repertoires, a later analysis counted 75 million to 90 million unique TCR beta chains, roughly 11 million of which were shared by at least two donors. To remove PCR and sequencing errors, raw reads were error-corrected and collapsed into unique sequences using a nearest-neighbor algorithm that merged closely related sequences. Alignment of CDR3 sequences to IMGT reference sequences was used to assign V, D and J gene segments. Each retained sequence needed at least a six-nucleotide match to both a V gene segment and a J gene segment. A rearrangement was called productive if the CDR3 had no stop codons and remained in frame with V and J, and every other rearrangement was called non-productive. Following IMGT convention, CDR3 was defined as the stretch from the second conserved V-encoded cysteine up to the conserved J-encoded phenylalanine. The earlier analysis of a few hundred of the donors excluded any sequence lacking an unambiguous match to a single V gene segment. In an earlier analysis of 587 of the donors, V segments were called functional above 56.7% productive rearrangements and were called segregating when the between-donor standard deviation exceeded 5%. A statistical classification framework was built to diagnose cytomegalovirus status from the catalog of TCR beta chain sequences. V and J gene assignment, in a later analysis, came from comparing TCR nucleotide sequences with IMGT/GENE-DB human TR gene sequences. A later analysis assigned CDR3 sequences and most-parsimonious VDJ recombination scenarios with the TCRdist pipeline. In a later analysis, every TCR beta chain was defined by the combination of its CDR3 amino acid sequence and its V-gene family, and reads without a unique V-gene family were dropped. To address suspected cross-contamination and a sequencing artifact, a later analysis removed 450 to 700 highly shared, low-generation-probability nucleotide sequences. In a later analysis, a clonal expansion index was calculated for each public chain from normalized within-repertoire ranks of inferred template counts. Generation probabilities in a later analysis came from a VDJ recombination model fitted to out-of-frame rearrangements, and those results were checked against IGoR. Hypergeometric tests were used in a later analysis to score TCR-TCR, TCR-HLA and TCR-CMV co-occurrence, with a repertoire-size bias correction applied to the TCR pairs. False discovery rates were estimated in a later analysis by permuting HLA or CMV assignments 20 times. In a later analysis, co-occurring TCRs were grouped with DBSCAN, and TCRdist sequence similarity was added when clustering was performed within HLA-allele-positive subsets. Repertoires with fewer than 30,000 or more than 120,000 public chains, plus five repertoires with anomalous nucleotide sharing, were excluded from co-occurrence clustering. Drawn from immuneACCESS, this table holds only the in-frame rearrangements with V and J called that TCRdb kept. Clones are partly lost; checked studies trace under half to an unresolved V gene and leave the rest unexplained. V, J and clone size are those of that table, while D and trimming were read from the DNA. The sample records about 86,000 clones, just over 70% of which are singletons. Clones ranked in the top ten supply approximately 7.8% of the sample.

Sample: PBMCs. The sequence derives from a man between 60 and 75 years old in good health and CMV-seronegative.

The nucleotide sequence is TGTGCCAGCAGCTTGACTAGCGGGGGTTCGAACACCGGGGAGCTGTTTTTT. It encodes CASSLTSGGSNTGELFF. The sequence links TRBV11-2 to TRBJ2-2; TRBD2 fits 12 bases in the junction. The CDR3 numbers 17 residues from cysteine through phenylalanine. Only the CDR3 part of the read is kept: 51 bases, read in frame from the first base. As encoded in the germline V gene, CDR1 is SGHAT while CDR2 is FQNNGV. V lost 3 bases and J lost 0 bases, and the count of bases not matched to a germline gene is 2. When the CDR3 is completed using the reference TRBV11-2 and TRBJ2-2 genes on either side, the full variable domain is EAGVAQSPRYKIIEKRQSVAFWCNPISGHATLYWYQQILGQGPKLLIQFQNNGVVDDSQLPKDRFSAERLKGVDSTLKIQPAKLEDSAVYLCASSLTSGGSNTGELFFGEGSRLTVL.